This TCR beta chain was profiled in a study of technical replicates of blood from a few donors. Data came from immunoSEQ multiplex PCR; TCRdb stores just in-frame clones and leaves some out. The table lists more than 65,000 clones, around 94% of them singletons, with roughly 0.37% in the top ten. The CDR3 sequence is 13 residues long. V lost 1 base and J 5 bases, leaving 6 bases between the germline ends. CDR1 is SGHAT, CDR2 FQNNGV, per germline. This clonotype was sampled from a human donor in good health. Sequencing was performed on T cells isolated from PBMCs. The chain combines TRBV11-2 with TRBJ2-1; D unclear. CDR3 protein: CASSLVPDNEQFF. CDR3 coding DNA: TGTGCCAGCAGCTTAGTTCCGGACAATGAGCAGTTCTTC.